A selection of T cell receptor beta chains follows, all from one sample in a study of immune evolution from preneoplasia to lung adenocarcinoma. Method: immunoSEQ multiplex PCR; TCRdb's copy keeps in-frame clones and lacks some. The sample carries 5,700 or so clones, approximately 78% recorded once. The sample was FFPE adjacent normal lung tissue. The receptors come from a donor older than 65 with lung adenocarcinoma. Both conserved end residues are trimmed from each CDR3.

V gene	J gene	CDR3 protein
TRBV29-1	TRBJ1-1	SVNQQTGFPEAF
TRBV6-6	TRBJ2-7	ASSYSVYEQY
TRBV6-6	TRBJ2-7	ASRSLAGGEQY
TRBV18	TRBJ2-2	ASSRLQVTSGTGELF
TRBV7-2	TRBJ2-5	ASSPQRETQY
TRBV5-6	TRBJ2-7	ASSLGPGHFYEQY
TRBV27	TRBJ1-1	ASRDTGGTEAF
TRBV5-1	TRBJ2-5	ASSLQPGTVKETQY
TRBV9	TRBJ2-7	ASSVGPGSEQY
TRBV18	TRBJ2-6	ASSPSGANVLT
TRBV7-8	TRBJ2-7	ASSLTQREGQEQY
TRBV11-2	TRBJ1-1	ASSLVAGYTNTEAF
TRBV11-3	TRBJ2-3	ASSLAVNTDTQY
TRBV11-3	TRBJ2-7	ASSLEQGPYEQY
TRBV7-3	TRBJ2-3	ASSLNTGRSTQY
TRBV28	TRBJ2-2	ASIDNRGEVGELF
TRBV5-1	TRBJ2-3	ASSLDTGRTDTQY
TRBV5-6	TRBJ2-1	ASSPQTSGNYNEQF
TRBV7-3	TRBJ2-1	ASSLDWNSYNEQF
TRBV19	TRBJ2-5	ASSRDRAETQY
TRBV7-8	TRBJ2-1	ASSLATGGYNEQF
TRBV6-1	TRBJ2-7	ASSDSGYEQY
TRBV18	TRBJ2-7	ASSPLAQVSYEQY
TRBV7-2	TRBJ2-7	ASSTRQGETYEQY
TRBV14	TRBJ1-6	ASSLRGQGRNSPLH